These 4 T cell receptor beta chains were sequenced from one sample in a study of blood T cells in healthy people across ages. Then a second PCR, running roughly 7 to 11 cycles, was carried out with a sample-barcoded 5' primer and a J-beta primer mix. TCRdb redid the calling of the 5' RACE reads with MiXCR, one entry per CDR3 protein. Counted here are roughly 1.4 million distinct CDR3 sequences, roughly 60% occurring once; the ten biggest clones make up approximately 7%. The sequenced sample consisted of blood. The receptors originated from a man between 18 and 29 years old in good health.

Only a few counts were recorded for this clonotype. The V and J genes are TRBV7-2 and TRBJ2-1; TRBD2 is a possible D gene (6 bases). V lost 1 base, J lost 2 bases, and 15 bases lay in between. This CDR3 spans 17 amino acids. Germline-derived CDR1 and CDR2 are SGHTA and FQGNSA. The CDR3 DNA reads as TGTGCCAGCAGCTTAGAAGGGGTTAGCGGCACCTACAATGAGCAGTTCTTC. Amino acid sequence: CASSLEGVSGTYNEQFF.

This chain uses TRBV7-9 with TRBJ2-7, with D unresolved. Trimming cost V 5 bases and J 4 bases, with 9 bases left between them. The CDR3 runs 12 residues. Germline V gives CDR1 SEHNR, CDR2 FQNEAQ (reference sequence). The CDR3 nucleotides read TGTGCCAGCAGCGCAGAAGATTACGAGCAGTACTTC. Protein: CASSAEDYEQYF.

This clonotype has just one count. The chain links TRBV7-9 to TRBJ2-3; D uncertain. This CDR3 spans 11 amino acids. V shed 10 bases and J shed 6 bases, with 11 bases lying between them. Germline CDR1 SEHNR, CDR2 FQNEAQ (reference sequence). The CDR3 is CANHSQDTQYF. The CDR3 DNA sequence: TGTGCCAACCATTCCCAGGATACGCAGTATTTT.

The chain couples TRBV5-1 to TRBJ1-6; D unresolved. CDR3 size: 15 residues. Germline assignment: CDR1 SGHRS and CDR2 YFSETQ. V was shortened by 3 bases and J by 4 bases, with 11 bases between the two germline ends. The chain's CDR3 is CASSSRPFYNSPLHF. As DNA, the CDR3 is TGCGCCAGCAGCTCCCGACCGTTTTATAATTCACCCCTCCACTTT. Complete variable domain (other parts from reference TRBV5-1 and TRBJ1-6): KAGVTQTPRYLIKTRGQQVTLSCSPISGHRSVSWYQQTPGQGLQFLFEYFSETQRNKGNFPGRFSGRQFSNSRSEMNVSTLELGDSALYLCASSSRPFYNSPLHFGNGTRLTVT.